This entry describes one T cell receptor (beta chain). The record originates from a study of shared clonotypes between healthy human individuals. Positive CCR7 selection of CD45RO-negative cells yielded the naive CD8 cells, and terminally differentiated effector memory CD45RA+ cells were excluded. Sequencing was performed with immunoSEQ multiplex PCR; in TCRdb, only in-frame clones are kept and a portion is missing. The sample yields hundreds of thousands of clones, approximately 96% seen once. Sequencing used naive CD8+ T cells sorted from blood. This receptor was obtained from a man aged 25 to 40 in good health.

The chain's CDR3 is CASTHPTSGSYIQYF. The CDR3 coding sequence is TGTGCCAGTACCCATCCAACTAGCGGGAGTTACATTCAGTACTTC. The chain carries TRBV19 and TRBJ2-4; TRBD2 aligns across 11 bases. Germline V gives CDR1 LNHDA, CDR2 SQIVND (reference sequence). This CDR3 is 15 amino acids long. After removal of 7 bases from V and 8 bases from J, the junction contained 10 bases not matched to a gene.